The clone carrying this TCR beta chain was counted between two and nine times. Its target is unknown. Time point given: recipient sample about 28 days before transplant, after cytoreduction. This sample is part of a study of T cell clonotyping in hematopoietic cell transplantation. Across the whole study: Pretransplant recipient samples were taken after cytoreduction. Study-wide results and limits: After transplant, recipient diversity fell while pathologically expanded clonotypes grew through day 180. Higher Inverse Simpson Index values in graft donor and pretransplant recipient predicted broader posttransplant TCR diversity. At the given depth, recipient repertoires were over 95% de novo clonotypes.

Measured with immunoSEQ multiplex PCR; TCRdb has only the in-frame clones, and not every one. Of approximately 50,000 clones in the sample, 85% to 90% were seen once. The CDR3 contains 16 residues. The receptor comes from a man aged 55-75 years with biphenotypic leukemia. Some clones in this sample may be carry-over from other donors' samples. V usage is TRBV1 and J usage is TRBJ2-5; TRBD2 is the table's D call and was not checked against the DNA. TRBV1 is reported as a pseudogene. Specimen: peripheral blood mononuclear cells, collected before stem cell transplant. CDR3 sequence reads: CTSSSTSLGSVETQYF. In DNA, the CDR3 is TGCACCAGCAGCTCCACCTCACTAGGTAGTGTGGAGACCCAGTACTTC.